These 28 T cell receptor beta chains were sequenced from one sample in a study of T cell repertoires in cytomegalovirus infection. TCRdb called the reads again in MiXCR, with one record for every CDR3 protein. The profile shows approximately 700,000 distinct CDR3 sequences, 35% of them singletons. The sample consisted of PBMCs. The receptors stem from a human donor in good health (CMV status not recorded). Some clones in this sample may be carry-over from other donors' samples.

V usage is TRBV7-8 and J usage is TRBJ2-7; D might be TRBD1 (5 bases). Trimming shortened V by 2 bases and J by 6 bases, and 11 bases separated the two germline ends. Germline V lookup: CDR1 SGHVS, CDR2 FQNEAQ. The CDR3 covers 13 residues. CDR3 sequence reads: CASSLLGLGEQYF. The CDR3 DNA sequence: TGTGCCAGCAGCTTACTGGGGCTAGGCGAGCAGTACTTC.

V usage is TRBV27 and J usage is TRBJ2-1; perhaps TRBD1 as D (6 bases). There are 15 residues in the CDR3. Deletions cut 7 bases from V and 4 bases from J, with 17 bases between. Germline values: CDR1 MNHEY, CDR2 SMNVEV (reference sequence). DNA for the CDR3: TGTGCCAGCACCGACAGAAAAACAGGGTACAATGAGCAGTTCTTC. Its translation is CASTDRKTGYNEQFF.

The chain recombines TRBV19 with TRBJ1-5; 8 bases match TRBD1. Per germline, CDR1 LNHDA and CDR2 SQIVND (reference sequence). Germline trimming cut 7 bases from V and 4 bases from J; bases unmatched to any gene: 6. This CDR3 spans 14 amino acids. The CDR3 nucleotides read TGTGCCAGTAACCTACAGGGGGGTAATCAGCCCCAGCATTTT. Encoded protein: CASNLQGGNQPQHF.

Concerning this clonotype itself: This clone may be a read error of a much larger clone one base away. V is TRBV7-2 and J is TRBJ1-2; 10 nucleotides match TRBD1. The length of the CDR3 is 13 residues. With V trimmed by 8 bases and J by 3 bases, 3 bases remained unmatched. Germline V gives CDR1 SGHTA, CDR2 FQGNSA. Here the CDR3 reads CASDRGRDYGYTF. For the CDR3, the DNA is TGTGCCAGCGACAGGGGGCGAGACTATGGCTACACCTTC.

The CDR3 nucleotides are TGTGCCAGCAGCCGTACAGTGAGTGCCGGGGAGCTGTTTTTT. As protein: CASSRTVSAGELFF. The chain is built from TRBV6-8 and TRBJ2-2; D gene unclear. Trimming left V 6 bases short and J 6 bases short, with 14 bases between. CDR3 length equals 14 residues. The V gene's germline CDR1 is MNHGY and CDR2 SAAAGT.

This clonotype came up a few times. The chain links TRBV20-1 to TRBJ2-1, with TRBD2 matching 10 bases. Germline lookup yields CDR1 DFQATT and CDR2 SNEGSKA (reference sequence). This CDR3 has 16 residues. Trimming removed 0 bases from V and 3 bases from J; junction bases left unmatched: 5. CDR3 sequence: CSAREVAGGLYNEQFF. In DNA, the CDR3 is TGCAGTGCTAGAGAGGTAGCGGGGGGCCTCTACAATGAGCAGTTCTTC.

This clonotype was observed a handful of times. The rearrangement uses TRBV5-6 and TRBJ2-1, with TRBD1 matching over 7 bases. Germline values: CDR1 SGHDT, CDR2 YYEEEE. The junction had 7 bases not matched to a gene; V was cut back by 5 bases and J by 5 bases. CDR3 size: 14 residues. The CDR3 loop reads CASSLDRVNNEQFF. CDR3 DNA sequence: TGTGCCAGCAGTCTCGACAGGGTTAACAATGAGCAGTTCTTC. The complete variable domain, with remaining parts taken from reference TRBV5-6 and TRBJ2-1, reads DAGVTQSPTHLIKTRGQQVTLRCSPKSGHDTVSWYQQALGQGPQFIFQYYEEEERQRGNFPDRFSGHQFPNYSSELNVNALLLGDSALYLCASSLDRVNNEQFFGPGTRLTVL.

This sequence joins TRBV6-2 or TRBV6-3 and TRBJ2-1; 7 bases line up with TRBD2. This CDR3 comprises 15 residues. Germline lookup yields CDR1 MNHEY and CDR2 SVGEGT. The junction had 7 bases not matched to a gene; V was cut back by 4 bases and J by 4 bases. The DNA of the CDR3 is TGTGCCAGCAGTTTAGAAAGCGGGGCTTACAATGAGCAGTTCTTC. It is translated as CASSLESGAYNEQFF.

V and J are TRBV20-1 and TRBJ1-4; D may be TRBD1 (6 bases). The ends were cut back, 0 bases at V and 5 bases at J, with 7 bases in the middle. CDR3 length: 13 amino acids. Germline-derived CDR1 and CDR2 are DFQATT and SNEGSKA (reference sequence). CDR3 DNA sequence: TGCAGTGCTAGAGAGGACAGAAATGAAAAACTGTTTTTT. Protein product: CSAREDRNEKLFF.

This clonotype was observed many times. J is TRBJ1-1 and V is TRBV12-3 or TRBV12-4; D not resolved. V was cut by 3 bases and J by 1 base, with 9 bases left in between. This CDR3 spans 14 amino acids. DNA for the CDR3: TGTGCCAGCAGTTTGAGAGGAGAGAACACTGAAGCTTTCTTT. Encoded protein: CASSLRGENTEAFF.

V is TRBV9 and J is TRBJ2-7; D assignment may be TRBD1 or TRBD2 (6 bases each). Germline-derived CDR1 and CDR2 are SGDLS and YYNGEE. The ends were cut back, 3 bases at V and 4 bases at J, with 14 bases in the middle. There are 14 residues in the CDR3. The CDR3 protein is CASSDRGGGYEQYF. Here the CDR3 DNA reads TGTGCCAGCAGCGATAGAGGAGGGGGATACGAGCAGTACTTC. Supplemented by reference TRBV9 and TRBJ2-7, the full variable domain reads DSGVTQTPKHLITATGQRVTLRCSPRSGDLSVYWYQQSLDQGLQFLIQYYNGEERAKGNILERFSAQQFPDLHSELNLSSLELGDSALYFCASSDRGGGYEQYFGPGTRLTVT.

This clonotype came up a few times. The chain is built from TRBV7-6 and TRBJ1-5; D is perhaps TRBD1 (6 bases). The CDR3 has 14 amino acids. Germline V gene lookup returns CDR1 SGHVS and CDR2 FNYEAQ. Trimming took off 8 bases at V and 6 bases at J, with 17 bases between the two ends. This CDR3 reads CASGMVTDSQPQHF. The CDR3 nucleotides are TGTGCCAGCGGGATGGTTACGGACAGTCAGCCCCAGCATTTT.

This clonotype came up a few times. This chain connects TRBV20-1 to TRBJ2-1; the match to TRBD2 covers 7 bases. V dropped 4 bases and J dropped 3; count of bases not matched to a gene: 9. The CDR3 is 15 residues long. The germline V gene encodes CDR1 DFQATT and CDR2 SNEGSKA (reference sequence). The CDR3 DNA follows: TGCAGTGCTAAGCGGGCGGGAGCCCGCTACAATGAGCAGTTCTTC. This gives the protein CSAKRAGARYNEQFF.

This clonotype was picked up a small number of times. The chain employs TRBV6-1 and TRBJ2-3; 9 positions agree with TRBD2. Trimming took 0 bases from V and 6 from J; bases not matched to a gene: 7. The germline V gene has CDR1 MNHNS and CDR2 SASEGT. The CDR3 extends over 16 amino acids. As DNA, the CDR3 is TGTGCCAGCAGTGAAGCCCCCAGCGGGGGGTGGGATACGCAGTATTTT. As protein: CASSEAPSGGWDTQYF.

This clonotype appeared a few times. The chain is built from TRBV28 and TRBJ2-6; tentative D call: TRBD1 (5 bases). The germline V and J ends were trimmed by 2 bases and 1 base, with 18 bases remaining between them. CDR3 length: 19 residues. Germline V CDR1 and CDR2: MDHEN, SYDVKM. The CDR3 DNA reads TGTGCCAGCAGTTTAAGGGTTGAGTCGCGGACATCTGGGGCCAACGTCCTGACTTTC. It codes for CASSLRVESRTSGANVLTF.

The gene calls are TRBV6-5 and TRBJ2-1; D remains unclear. Germline V lookup: CDR1 MNHEY, CDR2 SVGAGI. V lost 7 bases and J 3 bases, leaving 13 bases between the germline ends. The CDR3 contains 14 residues. The CDR3 nucleotides read TGTGCCAGCAAAAAGTACAGCGACTACAATGAGCAGTTCTTC. Its translation: CASKKYSDYNEQFF.

The chain carries TRBV2 and TRBJ2-5; D not certain. This CDR3 is 14 amino acids long. The germline CDR1 and CDR2 sequences are SNHLY and FYNNEI. Trimming shortened V by 6 bases and J by 1 base, and 12 bases separated the two germline ends. The CDR3 reads CASRATDVQETQYF. The CDR3 DNA follows: TGTGCCAGCAGAGCAACCGACGTCCAAGAGACCCAGTACTTC.

The table lists this clonotype with a few counts. The chain links TRBV7-8 to TRBJ2-7; D not resolved. Germline assignment: CDR1 SGHVS and CDR2 FQNEAQ. The CDR3 has 14 residues. V shed 1 base and J shed 4 bases, with 11 bases lying between them. DNA for the CDR3: TGTGCCAGCAGCTTAGGATTGACGGTATACGAGCAGTACTTC. Amino acid sequence: CASSLGLTVYEQYF.

Details on this clonotype: The junction does not match germline at one end; this may be a read error. The chain couples TRBV28 to TRBJ2-7, with 7 bases aligning to TRBD2. Germline V gene lookup returns CDR1 MDHEN and CDR2 SYDVKM. The CDR3 covers 10 residues. DNA for the CDR3: TGTGCCAGCAGTTTACGTCCGGGGGGCTTC. Protein: CASSLRPGGF.

The genes are TRBV7-4 and TRBJ2-7; perhaps TRBD2 as D (6 bases). The CDR3 has 17 amino acids. From germline, CDR1 is SGHVT and CDR2 SQSDAQ. V was clipped by 5 bases and J by 3 bases, with 23 bases between them. CDR3 sequence: CASSPPEVAVLFYEQYF. As DNA, the CDR3 is TGTGCCAGCAGCCCGCCGGAGGTAGCGGTGCTTTTCTACGAGCAGTACTTC.

In this sample, this clonotype turned up many times. The V and J genes are TRBV19 and TRBJ2-1; 9 nucleotides line up with TRBD2. The V segment lost 3 bases and the J segment 2 bases; nucleotides outside the gene matches: 5. The germline V gene encodes CDR1 LNHDA and CDR2 SQIVND (reference sequence). This CDR3 has 16 amino acids. The CDR3 reads CASSIVLAGPYNEQFF. The CDR3 DNA reads as TGTGCCAGTAGTATCGTCCTAGCGGGGCCCTACAATGAGCAGTTCTTC.

The CDR3 is CASSSPGAPYGYTF. CDR3 bases: TGTGCCAGCAGTTCACCGGGGGCTCCCTATGGCTACACCTTC. The chain carries TRBV28 and TRBJ1-2; weak D call: TRBD1 (6 bases). Looked up from germline, CDR1 is MDHEN and CDR2 is SYDVKM. CDR3 length: 14 amino acids. Trimming pared 4 bases from V and 4 bases from J, leaving 13 bases between.

This clonotype was counted only a few times. This chain connects TRBV10-3 to TRBJ2-1, with D uncertain. The CDR3 contains 15 residues. The ends were cut back, 4 bases at V and 0 bases at J, with 10 bases in the middle. Germline assignment: CDR1 ENHRY and CDR2 SYGVKD. CDR3 nucleotide sequence: TGTGCCATCAGTGTTGGCCAGAGCTCCTACAATGAGCAGTTCTTC. Residues: CAISVGQSSYNEQFF.

The chain is built from TRBV5-6 and TRBJ1-1; the D gene is possibly TRBD1 (5 bases). The V end lost 1 base, the J end lost 4 bases, and 17 bases lay between the germline ends. The CDR3 is 16 amino acids. Per the germline V gene, CDR1 is SGHDT and CDR2 is YYEEEE. The CDR3 here is CASSLSGSGKFTEAFF. The DNA for the CDR3 is TGTGCCAGCAGCTTGTCTGGGTCAGGGAAATTCACTGAAGCTTTCTTT.

The chain combines TRBV20-1 with TRBJ2-3; 8 bases agree with TRBD2. The V segment lost 6 bases and the J segment 1 base; nucleotides outside the gene matches: 12. Germline CDR1 is DFQATT and CDR2 is SNEGSKA (reference sequence). CDR3 length equals 16 residues. The CDR3, as DNA: TGCAGTGCCATAAATCCCGGGACTAGGGGCACAGATACGCAGTATTTT. It codes for CSAINPGTRGTDTQYF.

This clonotype was recorded at least ten times. This chain joins TRBV19 and TRBJ1-5, with a weak D call TRBD1 (5 bases). The V end lost 8 bases, the J end lost 2 bases, and 13 bases lay between the germline ends. In germline, CDR1 is LNHDA, CDR2 SQIVND (reference sequence). This CDR3 is built from 14 residues. The CDR3 nucleotides are TGTGCCAGTCTTGACCCGGGACGCAATCAGCCCCAGCATTTT. The encoded protein is CASLDPGRNQPQHF.

This chain joins TRBV6-4 and TRBJ2-1; TRBD2 matches at 8 bases. The CDR3 extends over 15 amino acids. Looked up from germline, CDR1 is MRHNA and CDR2 is SNTAGT. V lost 8 bases and J lost 6; bases outside the gene matches: 12. The CDR3 reads CASRGRAGDTNEQFF. The CDR3 bases are TGTGCCAGCCGGGGGCGAGCGGGGGACACCAATGAGCAGTTCTTC.

V gene TRBV27 combines with J gene TRBJ1-5; D unclear. Trimming shortened V by 5 bases and J by 3 bases, and 14 bases separated the two germline ends. The CDR3 runs to 15 residues. The germline gives CDR1 MNHEY, CDR2 SMNVEV (reference sequence). CDR3 in DNA: TGTGCCAGCAGTGAGGGCTCGAGAAACAATCAGCCCCAGCATTTT. Amino acids: CASSEGSRNNQPQHF.